This T cell receptor (beta chain) stems from a study of T cell clusters in autoimmune cytopenias. For the study at large: TRB sequencing had a median about 52,000 reads and approximately 2,400 distinct clonotypes per sample. Study-level findings and limits: TRB repertoire shifts in secondary cytopenia and chronic lymphocytic leukemia mostly reflected lymphoma, not autoimmunity. The cluster-lack signature was not seen for secondary cytopenia versus chronic lymphocytic leukemia. Primary autoimmune cytopenia patients appeared to lack physiological T cell clusters present in healthy donors.

Each sample's input was around 250 ng genomic DNA, some 38,000 genome equivalents. The V gene's germline CDR1 is GTSNPN and CDR2 SVGIG (reference sequence). The CDR3 contains 13 residues. According to its frequency, this clonotype is medium-sized (0.01 to 0.1%). Its antigen is not identified. One tube held mixed TRB-A and TRB-B primer pools for touch-down PCR. TCRdb re-called the multiplex PCR reads and catalogs CDR3 proteins one per entry, DNA excluded. This sample's table has thousands of distinct CDR3 sequences. This TCR was sampled from a human donor with an autoimmune cytopenia or autoimmune hepatitis (not recorded which). The chain couples TRBV30 to TRBJ2-6. Material for sequencing was peripheral blood. CDR3 sequence reads: CAWRPSGANVLTF.